This TCR beta chain was identified in a study of blood T cells in healthy people across ages. CDR3 size: 15 residues. Germline CDR1 reads SNHLY; CDR2 reads FYNNEI. Trimming pared 8 bases from V and 4 bases from J, leaving 19 bases between. As concerns this clonotype: Antigen unknown.

Regarding the study as a whole: Per million T cells, TCR beta diversity dropped about linearly as age rose. Donors of long life had a larger count of naive CD4+ cells and greater diversity than aged donors.

A second roughly 6 to 11 cycle PCR used barcoded and J-beta primers. TCRdb used MiXCR to reprocess the 5' RACE reads, holding one entry per CDR3 protein. The top ten hold roughly 23% of the sample, which has roughly 1.9 million distinct CDR3 sequences, approximately 40% seen once. Material for sequencing was blood. The source of this sequence is a human donor in good health. The V call is TRBV2, the J call TRBJ2-3; D possibly matches TRBD1 or TRBD2 (5 bases each). Here the CDR3 reads CASLSLGVSADTQYF. CDR3 bases: TGTGCCAGCCTGAGTTTGGGGGTTAGTGCAGATACGCAGTATTTT.